This T cell receptor beta chain is from a study of siplizumab effects on memory and regulatory T cells. This clone was counted once. Its target is unknown. Between the trimmed V and J ends, which lost 2 bases and 7 bases, there was a span of 3 bases. Germline CDR1 LNHDA, CDR2 SQIVND (reference sequence). The CDR3 has 12 residues. Study results and caveats: Sequences that were alloreactive and traceable to unstimulated CD4+ memory cells were significantly reduced by siplizumab.

Data came from immunoSEQ multiplex PCR; TCRdb stores just in-frame clones and leaves some out. The repertoire holds about 87,000 clones, 94% seen once, with approximately 0.3% in the top ten. Sequenced: non-Treg CD4+ T cells sorted from blood. The chain carries TRBV19 and TRBJ1-6; no firm D call. This TCR was recovered from a human donor in good health. This CDR3 reads CASSIKNSPLHF. The DNA for the CDR3 is TGTGCCAGTAGTATAAAGAATTCACCCCTCCACTTT.